The sequence of this T cell receptor beta chain was determined in a study of a mutant IDH1 vaccine in newly diagnosed glioma. The overall study: Administration of eight vaccinations to patients took place in weeks 1, 3, 5, 7, 11, 15, 19, 23. Earlier care involved radiotherapy, temozolomide, or both, and the majority received both.

Noted time point: week 11, during vaccination. It was 300 ug of mutant IDH1 20-mer peptide that made up each vaccine dose, given with topical imiquimod. CDR1 is KGHSY, CDR2 FQNENV, per germline. Deletions cut 0 bases from V and 8 bases from J, with 8 bases between. The CDR3 spans 13 residues. Generated by immunoSEQ multiplex PCR, the TCRdb table keeps only in-frame clones and is missing some. This table holds about 35,000 clones, over 70% found once. Study observations and caveats: Top-clonotype changes in peripheral T cells seemed unrelated to pseudoprogression. Immune responses arising from the vaccine appeared in approximately 93% of patients.

A note on this clone: Its specificity is unknown.

The chain is built from TRBV16 and TRBJ2-1; no firm D call. The sample was peripheral blood mononuclear cells (PBMCs), taken from a glioma patient whose treatment included an IDH1 peptide vaccine. This TCR derives from a woman aged 30 to 39 with glioma. Some clones in this sample may be carry-over from other donors' samples. The CDR3 protein is CASSQSSGHEQFF. DNA of the CDR3: TGTGCCAGCAGCCAATCCTCAGGCCATGAGCAGTTCTTC.